The 30 T cell receptor beta chains in this list originate from one sample, sequenced in a study of CD8 T cells in ankylosing spondylitis (dated by TCRdb to the late 2010s). Here is what the overall study found, with its caveats: Blood from ankylosing spondylitis patients appeared to be characterized by a TCR beta motif composed of about eight highly homologous amino acid variants.

The antigens for these receptors are not known. The library came from 5' RACE. Data came from an Illumina HiSeq 2500. TCRdb reworked the public reads: Q25 trimming with fastp, MiXCR clone assembly, productive beta chains retained. One record per CDR3 amino acid sequence lists the most common genes and DNA. This sample gives about 540,000 distinct CDR3 sequences in total; over 9.5% of them show up just once. The top ten constitute under 7.5% of the sample. The sample comprised blood, either unsorted or a sorted T cell fraction (not recorded which). The receptors shown here come from a male donor with ankylosing spondylitis.

The chain uses TRBV3-1 and TRBJ1-4, with D maybe TRBD1 (6 bases). CDR1 and CDR2 (germline): LGHDT, YNNKEL (reference sequence). This CDR3 is 16 amino acids long. V lost 4 bases and J 2 bases, leaving 14 bases between the germline ends. The CDR3 DNA follows: TGTGCCAGCAGCCTCGGGGTGGGGGGCACTAATGAAAAACTGTTTTTT. Translating gives CASSLGVGGTNEKLFF. Full variable domain (remainder filled in from reference TRBV3-1 and TRBJ1-4): DTAVSQTPKYLVTQMGNDKSIKCEQNLGHDTMYWYKQDSKKFLKIMFSYNNKELIINETVPNRFSPKSPDKAHLNLHINSLELGDSAVYFCASSLGVGGTNEKLFFGSGTQLSVL.

In this sample, this clonotype turned up many times. J is TRBJ2-7 and V is TRBV10-3; no firm D call. The CDR3 contains 12 residues. The germline V gene has CDR1 ENHRY and CDR2 SYGVKD. V lost 0 bases and J 7 bases, leaving 7 bases between the germline ends. This chain's CDR3 is CAISESSREQYF. For the CDR3, the DNA is TGTGCCATCAGTGAGTCGTCGAGGGAGCAGTACTTC.

The chain recombines TRBV27 with TRBJ2-7; 7 nucleotides agree with TRBD1. This CDR3 has 14 residues. Trimming took 4 bases from V and 2 from J; bases not matched to a gene: 5. Germline loops: CDR1 MNHEY, CDR2 SMNVEV (reference sequence). The CDR3 DNA reads as TGTGCCAGCAGTTACCAGGGACAGACCTACGAGCAGTACTTC. Translating gives CASSYQGQTYEQYF.

This clonotype occurred a few times. The chain has TRBV9 and TRBJ1-1; 12 nucleotides match TRBD1. Unmatched junction bases numbered 5, after V lost 0 bases and J lost 11 bases. Germline V gives CDR1 SGDLS, CDR2 YYNGEE. This CDR3 comprises 14 residues. This CDR3 reads CASSVAGTGGMAFF. CDR3 bases: TGTGCCAGCAGCGTAGCTGGGACAGGGGGCATGGCTTTCTTT.

This clonotype was observed a handful of times. V gene TRBV3-1 combines with J gene TRBJ2-5, with 8 bases aligning to TRBD2. The CDR3 loop spans 13 amino acids. The ends lost 4 bases at V and 5 bases at J; junction bases unmatched: 3. The germline V gene encodes CDR1 LGHDT and CDR2 YNNKEL (reference sequence). This chain's CDR3 is CASSRSGKETQYF. CDR3 nucleotides: TGTGCCAGCAGCCGTAGCGGGAAGGAGACCCAGTACTTC.

This clonotype was detected only a few times. At one of its ends the junction is not consistent with the germline gene, which may arise from a read error. V gene TRBV6-1 combines with J gene TRBJ1-5; D is uncertain. The CDR3 extends over 12 amino acids. CDR1 is MNHNS and CDR2 is SASEGT in the germline V gene. The CDR3 reads CASSVDGGPRHF. CDR3 coding DNA: TGTGCCAGCAGTGTTGACGGCGGTCCCCGGCATTTT.

The rearrangement uses TRBV5-5 and TRBJ2-5; D is uncertain. The germline V gene encodes CDR1 SGHKS and CDR2 YYEKEE (reference sequence). The CDR3 spans 14 residues. Trimming removed 4 bases at V and 5 bases at J, with 15 bases between. The CDR3 region is CASSVGRWSETQYF. Here the CDR3 DNA reads TGTGCCAGCAGCGTCGGAAGATGGAGCGAGACCCAGTACTTC.

This clonotype was counted only a few times. The chain uses TRBV28 and TRBJ1-2; D remains ambiguous. Germline V lookup: CDR1 MDHEN, CDR2 SYDVKM. The germline V and J ends were trimmed by 1 base and 1 base, with 10 bases remaining between them. There are 15 residues in the CDR3. The CDR3, as DNA: TGTGCCAGCAGTTTATTTGACGGGATTAACTATGGCTACACCTTC. Translating it yields CASSLFDGINYGYTF.

V usage is TRBV6-2 or TRBV6-3 and J usage is TRBJ1-2; the D is unclear. This CDR3 region has 14 residues. Per the germline V gene, CDR1 is MNHEY and CDR2 is SVGEGT. Trimming shortened V by 6 bases and J by 0 bases, and 11 bases separated the two germline ends. DNA of the CDR3: TGTGCCAGCAGGCCTGGCGGAGCTAACTATGGCTACACCTTC. Encoded protein: CASRPGGANYGYTF.

In this sample, this clonotype turned up a few times. This sequence joins TRBV4-2 and TRBJ2-6, with 9 positions matching TRBD1. V lost 3 bases, J lost 0 bases, and 3 bases stayed unmatched. This CDR3 has 17 amino acids. Germline CDR1 reads LGHNA; CDR2 reads YNFKEQ. The CDR3 is CASSQTGGNSGANVLTF. CDR3 DNA sequence: TGTGCCAGCAGCCAGACAGGGGGGAACTCTGGGGCCAACGTCCTGACTTTC.

The genes are TRBV24-1 and TRBJ1-1; the D is unclear. Germline CDR1 reads KGHDR; CDR2 reads SFDVKD. This CDR3 has 14 amino acids. V lost 7 bases and J lost 0, with 11 bases in between. The CDR3 region has the DNA TGTGCCACCAGAGGCGCGTCGGTGAACACTGAAGCTTTCTTT. Translation gives CATRGASVNTEAFF.

The genes are TRBV12-5 and TRBJ2-1; D possibly corresponds to TRBD1 (5 bases). The CDR3 runs 16 residues. Germline values: CDR1 LGHNT, CDR2 FRNRAP. V was pared by 2 bases and J by 0 bases, with 11 bases between. The CDR3 DNA sequence: TGTGCTAGTGGTTTGTTTTCAGGGTTCTCCTACAATGAGCAGTTCTTC. Its protein product is CASGLFSGFSYNEQFF.

The V gene is TRBV15, the J gene TRBJ1-1; D unresolved. CDR3 length: 15 residues. Trimming removed 3 bases from V and 0 bases from J, with 11 bases in between. In germline, CDR1 is LNHNV, CDR2 YYDKDF (reference sequence). CDR3 region: CATSRGRILNTEAFF. CDR3 in DNA: TGTGCCACCAGCAGGGGCCGAATACTGAACACTGAAGCTTTCTTT.

This clonotype appeared a few times. V is TRBV18 and J is TRBJ1-1, with a tentative D call TRBD1 (6 bases). There are 15 residues in the CDR3. Germline V CDR1 and CDR2: KGHSH, LQKENI. Trimming left V 3 bases short and J 1 base short, with 12 bases between. CDR3 DNA sequence: TGTGCCAGCTCACCCCGACAGGACCCGAACACTGAAGCTTTCTTT. Translating gives CASSPRQDPNTEAFF.

This clonotype is a singleton in its sample. The rearrangement joins TRBV14 to TRBJ2-2; 7 bases fit TRBD2. The CDR3 is 14 amino acids. CDR1 and CDR2 from the germline V gene are SGHDN and FVKESK. Trimming at V came to 2 bases and at J to 4 bases, leaving 1 base not matched to a gene. The CDR3 here is CASSQWEGTGELFF. The CDR3 nucleotides are TGTGCCAGCAGCCAATGGGAGGGCACCGGGGAGCTGTTTTTT.

This clonotype was observed a handful of times. The V and J genes are TRBV11-2 and TRBJ1-2; D remains ambiguous. This CDR3 has 15 amino acids. V lost 1 base and J 0 bases, leaving 9 bases between the germline ends. CDR1 is SGHAT and CDR2 is FQNNGV in the germline V gene. The CDR3 here is CASSLGSYTNYGYTF. The CDR3 nucleotides read TGTGCCAGCAGCTTAGGTTCCTATACTAACTATGGCTACACCTTC.

The table lists this clonotype with a few counts. The chain carries TRBV20-1 and TRBJ1-1, with a possible D match to TRBD1 (6 bases). The CDR3 length is 15 residues. Germline V lookup: CDR1 DFQATT, CDR2 SNEGSKA (reference sequence). With 0 bases removed from V and 0 bases from J, the gap between germline ends came to 11 bases. The CDR3 DNA is TGCAGTGCTAGAGACGGGGGCAGGATGAACACTGAAGCTTTCTTT. Protein sequence: CSARDGGRMNTEAFF.

V usage is TRBV4-1 and J usage is TRBJ1-2; no clear D. The germline V gene has CDR1 MGHRA and CDR2 YSYEKL. The CDR3 length is 13 residues. V was pared by 4 bases and J by 2 bases, with 8 bases between. In DNA, the CDR3 is TGCGCCAGCAGCCGGACGGTCAACTATGGCTACACCTTC. This encodes CASSRTVNYGYTF.

The chain employs TRBV10-3 and TRBJ2-7, with D possibly called TRBD1 or TRBD2 (5 bases each). The germline V gene encodes CDR1 ENHRY and CDR2 SYGVKD. This CDR3 has 15 residues. V was pared by 0 bases and J by 7 bases, with 16 bases between. The CDR3 region is CAISESEGTSSEQYV. CDR3 sequence (DNA): TGTGCCATCAGTGAGTCGGAAGGGACCTCCTCAGAGCAGTACGTC.

This clonotype has a handful of counts. The chain recombines TRBV20-1 with TRBJ1-2; possible D gene TRBD1, 5 bases. This CDR3 comprises 14 residues. Germline V gives CDR1 DFQATT, CDR2 SNEGSKA (reference sequence). Trimming pared 6 bases from V and 6 bases from J, leaving 20 bases between. The chain's CDR3 is CSATLSGRGDGYTF. As DNA, the CDR3 is TGCAGTGCCACCCTTTCCGGGCGAGGGGATGGCTACACCTTC.

This clonotype was seen a few times. The chain recombines TRBV20-1 with TRBJ1-5; 8 bases match TRBD1. The ends lost 4 bases at V and 6 bases at J; junction bases unmatched: 5. CDR1 DFQATT and CDR2 SNEGSKA come from the germline V gene (reference sequence). The CDR3 consists of 13 residues. The CDR3 sequence is CSATTGDGQPQHF. CDR3 nucleotide sequence: TGCAGTGCTACGACAGGGGACGGTCAGCCCCAGCATTTT.

This clonotype was counted between two and nine times. The chain combines TRBV19 with TRBJ1-5, with D unclear. Germline CDR1 reads LNHDA; CDR2 reads SQIVND (reference sequence). The CDR3 covers 13 residues. V lost 7 bases and J lost 4, with 11 bases in between. The chain's CDR3 is CASTRGVNQPQHF. The CDR3 region has the DNA TGTGCCAGTACGAGAGGAGTGAATCAGCCCCAGCATTTT.

This clonotype came up many times. The rearrangement uses TRBV12-3 or TRBV12-4 and TRBJ1-6; D remains unclear. The CDR3 loop spans 12 amino acids. V was pared by 6 bases and J by 7 bases, with 7 bases between. This CDR3 is CASSPGNSPLHF. The CDR3 DNA is TGTGCCAGCAGCCCGGGGAATTCACCCCTCCACTTT.

The chain joins TRBV29-1 to TRBJ2-5; 7 bases are a match to TRBD2. With 3 bases clipped from V and 5 bases from J, the junction kept 9 bases outside the gene matches. The CDR3 runs to 14 residues. The germline V gene has CDR1 SQVTM and CDR2 ANQGSEA. Here the CDR3 reads CSVDMGEGPETQYF. The CDR3 DNA sequence: TGCAGCGTTGATATGGGGGAGGGCCCCGAGACCCAGTACTTC.

V is TRBV6-1 and J is TRBJ2-3; the D gene is possibly TRBD1 (5 bases). V lost 6 bases and J lost 2, with 21 bases in between. CDR1 is MNHNS, CDR2 SASEGT, per germline. The CDR3 extends over 17 amino acids. CDR3 nucleotide sequence: TGTGCCAGCAGCCATACGGGTGGACACACCCTCACAGATACGCAGTATTTT. Its translation: CASSHTGGHTLTDTQYF.

This clonotype was picked up many times. V usage is TRBV4-1 and J usage is TRBJ2-1; possible D gene TRBD2, 5 bases. Germline lookup yields CDR1 MGHRA and CDR2 YSYEKL. The CDR3 is 17 residues long. With 4 bases removed from V and 0 bases from J, the gap between germline ends came to 16 bases. CDR3 amino acids: CASSPQGSQSSYNEQFF. Written as DNA, the CDR3 is TGCGCCAGCAGCCCACAAGGGAGCCAAAGCTCCTACAATGAGCAGTTCTTC.

This clonotype has just a few counts. The chain links TRBV24-1 to TRBJ2-3, with a weak D call TRBD2 (6 bases). The CDR3 totals 13 residues. In germline, CDR1 is KGHDR, CDR2 SFDVKD. The V and J ends lost 6 bases and 3 bases respectively, with 9 bases between them. CDR3 in amino acids: CATSKGGTDTQYF. The CDR3 nucleotides read TGTGCCACCAGTAAAGGAGGGACAGATACGCAGTATTTT.

This clonotype was seen only a few times. The chain employs TRBV25-1 and TRBJ2-2; D is uncertain. The V gene lost 4 bases and the J gene lost 4 bases, with 10 bases spanning the gap. The CDR3 spans 14 residues. Germline loops: CDR1 MGHDK, CDR2 SYGVNS. CDR3 protein: CASSGDHPTGELFF. In DNA, the CDR3 is TGTGCCAGCAGTGGGGATCACCCCACCGGGGAGCTGTTTTTT.

This clonotype was seen only a few times. The rearrangement uses TRBV12-3 or TRBV12-4 and TRBJ2-1, with 13 bases aligning to TRBD2. The CDR3 is 13 amino acids. V was pared by 6 bases and J by 9 bases, with 2 bases of the junction left unmatched. In DNA, the CDR3 is TGTGCCAGCAGGACTAGCGGGAGGATTGAGCAGTTCTTC. Encoded protein: CASRTSGRIEQFF.

A few counts support this clonotype. The V gene is TRBV7-8, the J gene TRBJ2-3; TRBD2 is a possible D gene (5 bases). The V end lost 5 bases, the J end lost 4 bases, and 16 bases lay between the germline ends. Per germline, CDR1 SGHVS and CDR2 FQNEAQ. The CDR3 loop spans 15 amino acids. CDR3 sequence reads: CASSKELVRSDTQYF. The CDR3 DNA reads TGTGCCAGCAGCAAGGAACTAGTTAGGTCAGATACGCAGTATTTT.